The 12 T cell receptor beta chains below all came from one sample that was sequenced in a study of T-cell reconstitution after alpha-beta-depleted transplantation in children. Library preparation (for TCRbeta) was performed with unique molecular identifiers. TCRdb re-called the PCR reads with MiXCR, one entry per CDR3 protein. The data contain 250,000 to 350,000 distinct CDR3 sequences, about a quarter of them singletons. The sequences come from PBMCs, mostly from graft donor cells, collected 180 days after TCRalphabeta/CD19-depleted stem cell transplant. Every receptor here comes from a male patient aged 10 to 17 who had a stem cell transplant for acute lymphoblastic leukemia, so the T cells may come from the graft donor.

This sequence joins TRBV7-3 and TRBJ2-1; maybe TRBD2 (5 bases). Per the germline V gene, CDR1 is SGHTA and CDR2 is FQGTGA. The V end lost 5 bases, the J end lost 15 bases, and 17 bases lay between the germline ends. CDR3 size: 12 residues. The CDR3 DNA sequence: TGTGCCAGCAGCAAACCGGAGAGGGTACTGTTCTTC. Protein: CASSKPERVLFF.

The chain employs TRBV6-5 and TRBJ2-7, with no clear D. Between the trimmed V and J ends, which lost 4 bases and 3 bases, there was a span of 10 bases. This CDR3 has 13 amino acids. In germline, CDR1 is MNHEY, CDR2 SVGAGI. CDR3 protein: CASSSPNRYEQYF. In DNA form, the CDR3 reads TGTGCCAGCAGTTCTCCGAACCGCTACGAGCAGTACTTC.

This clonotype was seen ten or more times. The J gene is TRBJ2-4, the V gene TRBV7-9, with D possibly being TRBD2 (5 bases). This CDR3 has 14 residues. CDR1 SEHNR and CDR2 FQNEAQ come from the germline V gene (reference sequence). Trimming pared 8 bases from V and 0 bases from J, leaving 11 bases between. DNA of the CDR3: TGTGCCAGCGGGAGCTTACTAGCCAAAAACATTCAGTACTTC. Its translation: CASGSLLAKNIQYF.

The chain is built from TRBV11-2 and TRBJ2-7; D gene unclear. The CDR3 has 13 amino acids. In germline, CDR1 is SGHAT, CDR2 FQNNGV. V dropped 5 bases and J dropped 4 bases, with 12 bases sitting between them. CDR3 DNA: TGTGCCAGCAGCGAAAGTCCCTCTTACGAGCAGTACTTC. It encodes CASSESPSYEQYF.

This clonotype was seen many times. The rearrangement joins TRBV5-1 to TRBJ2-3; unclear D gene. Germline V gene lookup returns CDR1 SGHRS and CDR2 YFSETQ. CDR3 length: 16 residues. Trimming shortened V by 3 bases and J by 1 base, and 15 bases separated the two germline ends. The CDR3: CASSSLPGLRTDTQYF. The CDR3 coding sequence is TGCGCCAGCAGCTCCCTGCCCGGTCTCCGCACAGATACGCAGTATTTT.

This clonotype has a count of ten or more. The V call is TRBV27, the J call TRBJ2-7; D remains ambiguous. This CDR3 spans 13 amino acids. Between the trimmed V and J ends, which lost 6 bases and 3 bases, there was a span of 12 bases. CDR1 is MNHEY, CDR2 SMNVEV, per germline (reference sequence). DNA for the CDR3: TGTGCCAGCAGCTTAGGCCAGTTCTACGAGCAGTACTTC. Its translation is CASSLGQFYEQYF.

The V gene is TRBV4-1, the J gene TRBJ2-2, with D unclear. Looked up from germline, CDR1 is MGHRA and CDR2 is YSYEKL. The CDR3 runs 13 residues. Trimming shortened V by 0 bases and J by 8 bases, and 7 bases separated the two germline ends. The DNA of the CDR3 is TGCGCCAGCAGCCAAGATCCACTAGGGGAGCTGTTTTTT. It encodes CASSQDPLGELFF.

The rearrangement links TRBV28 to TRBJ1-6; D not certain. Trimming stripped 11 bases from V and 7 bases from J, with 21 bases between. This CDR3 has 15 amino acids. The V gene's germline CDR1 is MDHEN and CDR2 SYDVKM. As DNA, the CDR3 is TGTGCCCCCTTAAGTCCGAGGGTTAAAAATTCACCCCTCCACTTT. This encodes CAPLSPRVKNSPLHF. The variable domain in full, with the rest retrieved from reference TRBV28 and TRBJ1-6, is DVKVTQSSRYLVKRTGEKVFLECVQDMDHENMFWYRQDPGLGLRLIYFSYDVKMKEKGDIPEGYSVSREKKERFSLILESASTNQTSMYLCAPLSPRVKNSPLHFGNGTRLTVT.

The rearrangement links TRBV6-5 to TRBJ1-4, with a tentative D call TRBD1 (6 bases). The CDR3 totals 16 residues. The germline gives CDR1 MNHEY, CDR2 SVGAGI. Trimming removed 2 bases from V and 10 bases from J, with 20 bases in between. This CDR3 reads CASSYQTGDSTSKLFF. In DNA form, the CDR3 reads TGTGCCAGCAGTTACCAGACAGGAGATTCGACGTCAAAACTGTTTTTT.

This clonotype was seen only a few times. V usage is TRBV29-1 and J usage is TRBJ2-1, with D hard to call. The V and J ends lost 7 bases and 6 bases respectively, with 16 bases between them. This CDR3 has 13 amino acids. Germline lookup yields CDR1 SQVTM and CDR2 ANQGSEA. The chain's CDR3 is CSAPTVGFNEQFF. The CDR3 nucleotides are TGCAGCGCCCCCACCGTAGGGTTCAATGAGCAGTTCTTC.

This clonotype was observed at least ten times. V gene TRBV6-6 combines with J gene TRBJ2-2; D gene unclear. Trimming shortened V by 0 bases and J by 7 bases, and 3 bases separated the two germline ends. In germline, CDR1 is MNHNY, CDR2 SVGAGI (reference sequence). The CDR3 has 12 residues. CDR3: CASSYSIGELFF. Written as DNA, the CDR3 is TGTGCCAGCAGTTACTCTATCGGGGAGCTGTTTTTT.

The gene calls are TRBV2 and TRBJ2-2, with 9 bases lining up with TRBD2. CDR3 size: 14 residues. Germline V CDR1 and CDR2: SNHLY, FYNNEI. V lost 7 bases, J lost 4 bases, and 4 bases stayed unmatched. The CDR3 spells CASNSGRRTGELFF. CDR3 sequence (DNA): TGTGCCAGCAACAGCGGGAGGCGCACCGGGGAGCTGTTTTTT.